Shown below are 15 T cell receptor beta chains from a single sample sequenced in a study of T-cell memory formation after mild COVID-19. TCRdb reprocessed the 5' RACE reads via MiXCR and lists one record per CDR3 protein. Of 200,000 to 250,000 distinct CDR3 sequences listed, 15% to 19% are singletons. Input material: PBMCs or a T cell subset sorted from them (not recorded which). The receptors originated from an adult woman who had mild COVID-19 (a few samples of this study predate the infection). Cell type and time point are not known.

CDR3 protein: CASSGGQGELYGYTF. CDR3 in DNA: TGTGCCAGCAGTGGAGGGCAGGGGGAATTATATGGCTACACCTTC. The V gene is TRBV5-5, the J gene TRBJ1-2; 7 bases agree with TRBD1. The germline CDR1 and CDR2 sequences are SGHKS and YYEKEE (reference sequence). The CDR3 runs to 15 residues. V was pared by 5 bases and J by 5 bases, with 12 bases of the junction left unmatched.

V usage is TRBV5-4 and J usage is TRBJ1-6; D call uncertain. The germline gives CDR1 SGHNT, CDR2 YYREEE (reference sequence). This CDR3 has 15 residues. V was shortened by 4 bases and J by 5 bases, with 13 bases between the two germline ends. CDR3: CASSRREKDNSPLHF. In DNA form, the CDR3 reads TGTGCCAGCAGCCGGAGGGAGAAAGATAATTCACCCCTCCACTTT.

The chain combines TRBV6-2 or TRBV6-3 with TRBJ1-1, with TRBD1 matching over 7 bases. From germline, CDR1 is MNHEY and CDR2 SVGEGT. There are 12 residues in the CDR3. The V and J ends lost 7 bases and 4 bases, in that order; junction bases with no gene match: 3. The CDR3 sequence is CASNHRGTEAFF. Written as DNA, the CDR3 is TGTGCCAGCAATCACAGGGGCACTGAAGCTTTCTTT.

This clonotype occurred a few times. The CDR3: CASSPEGETQYF. CDR3 DNA: TGTGCCAGCAGCCCAGAGGGGGAGACCCAGTACTTC. This chain uses TRBV5-4 with TRBJ2-5; perhaps D is TRBD1 or TRBD2 (5 bases each). Trimming pared 4 bases from V and 5 bases from J, leaving 9 bases between. Germline V gives CDR1 SGHNT, CDR2 YYREEE (reference sequence). The CDR3 contains 12 residues.

This clonotype was observed a handful of times. The V gene is TRBV7-3, the J gene TRBJ1-6, with D possibly being TRBD1 (6 bases). This CDR3 is 16 amino acids long. Trimming left V 1 base short and J 7 bases short, with 14 bases between. Germline V gives CDR1 SGHTA, CDR2 FQGTGA. CDR3 residues: CASSLNRQGFNSPLHF. CDR3 DNA sequence: TGTGCCAGCAGCTTAAATCGTCAGGGGTTCAATTCACCCCTCCACTTT. The full variable domain, with the rest looked up from reference TRBV7-3 and TRBJ1-6, is GAGVSQTPSNKVTEKGKYVELRCDPISGHTALYWYRQSLGQGPEFLIYFQGTGAADDSGLPNDRFFAVRPEGSVSTLKIQRTERGDSAVYLCASSLNRQGFNSPLHFGNGTRLTVT.

The chain links TRBV19 to TRBJ2-3, with 7 bases aligning to TRBD1. Germline values: CDR1 LNHDA, CDR2 SQIVND (reference sequence). CDR3 length equals 17 residues. J lost 3 bases, V lost 6 bases, and 15 bases had no gene match. In DNA form, the CDR3 reads TGTGCCAGTAGCCCCCTTGGACAGGTTGAGGGGACAGATACGCAGTATTTT. Translated, it gives CASSPLGQVEGTDTQYF.

This clonotype was seen ten or more times. The chain is built from TRBV7-2 and TRBJ2-2; no clear D. V lost 6 bases to trimming and J lost 3 bases, with 5 bases between them. The CDR3 is 12 residues long. Germline V CDR1 and CDR2: SGHTA, FQGNSA. The CDR3 nucleotides are TGTGCCAGCAGTTTGTACACCGGGGAGCTGTTTTTT. Amino acids: CASSLYTGELFF.

The V and J genes are TRBV12-3 or TRBV12-4 and TRBJ1-1; TRBD1 is a possible D gene (5 bases). Trimming stripped 6 bases from V and 11 bases from J, with 16 bases between. The CDR3 loop spans 12 amino acids. CDR3: CASSRGTDWAFF. CDR3 sequence (DNA): TGTGCCAGCAGCCGCGGGACGGATTGGGCTTTCTTT.

This clonotype came up a few times. This chain links TRBV6-2 or TRBV6-3 with TRBJ2-2; the match to TRBD2 covers 9 bases. V was clipped by 6 bases and J by 3 bases; unmatched bases: 8. Germline CDR1 is MNHEY and CDR2 is SVGEGT. CDR3 length equals 16 residues. CDR3 nucleotide sequence: TGTGCCAGCAGCCTAACTAGCGGGTCGTACACCGGGGAGCTGTTTTTT. It codes for CASSLTSGSYTGELFF.

The chain recombines TRBV6-5 with TRBJ2-3; D remains unclear. The length of the CDR3 is 15 residues. V dropped 0 bases and J dropped 3 bases, with 10 bases sitting between them. CDR1 is MNHEY and CDR2 is SVGAGI in the germline V gene. The CDR3, as DNA: TGTGCCAGCAGTTACTCGGGCCGACGGACAGATACGCAGTATTTT. Protein: CASSYSGRRTDTQYF.

The rearrangement links TRBV30 to TRBJ2-7; 15 bases align to TRBD2. With V trimmed by 5 bases and J by 5 bases, 16 bases remained unmatched. The CDR3 has 18 residues. Per germline, CDR1 GTSNPN and CDR2 SVGIG (reference sequence). In DNA form, the CDR3 reads TGTGCCTGGTCCTCGCGTCGGACTAGCGGGAGGGGAAGGGACGAGCAGTACTTC. This sequence encodes CAWSSRRTSGRGRDEQYF.

This chain connects TRBV7-3 to TRBJ2-1; 9 bases fit TRBD2. The CDR3 has 15 amino acids. Germline lookup yields CDR1 SGHTA and CDR2 FQGTGA. After removal of 4 bases from V and 7 bases from J, the junction contained 8 bases not matched to a gene. This CDR3 is CASSSSGARGNEQFF. The CDR3 DNA follows: TGTGCCAGCAGCTCTAGCGGGGCCCGGGGAAATGAGCAGTTCTTC.

This CDR3 is CASSYVAGGPGEQYF. CDR3 nucleotide sequence: TGTGCCAGCAGTTACGTAGCGGGAGGGCCAGGGGAGCAGTACTTC. This chain links TRBV6-5 with TRBJ2-7; 11 positions match TRBD2. The CDR3 is made up of 15 amino acids. Trimming at V came to 2 bases and at J to 7 bases, leaving 7 bases not matched to a gene. CDR1 and CDR2 from the germline V gene are MNHEY and SVGAGI.

The chain uses TRBV5-8 and TRBJ2-7; possibly TRBD1 for D (6 bases). Trimming stripped 2 bases from V and 2 bases from J, with 11 bases between. The CDR3 consists of 14 residues. Germline values: CDR1 SGHTS, CDR2 YDEGEE. The CDR3 sequence: CASSLTGPAYEQYF. CDR3 sequence (DNA): TGTGCCAGCAGCTTAACAGGGCCCGCCTACGAGCAGTACTTC. Full variable domain (outside the CDR3, taken from reference TRBV5-8 and TRBJ2-7): EAGVTQSPTHLIKTRGQQATLRCSPISGHTSVYWYQQALGLGLQFLLWYDEGEERNRGNFPPRFSGRQFPNYSSELNVNALELEDSALYLCASSLTGPAYEQYFGPGTRLTVT.

In this sample, this clonotype turned up many times. V gene TRBV5-1 combines with J gene TRBJ1-1; D is undetermined. Germline V lookup: CDR1 SGHRS, CDR2 YFSETQ. The CDR3 is made up of 16 amino acids. Trimming pared 2 bases from V and 1 base from J, leaving 15 bases between. DNA of the CDR3: TGCGCCAGCAGCTTCGTCCCGGGTGAGGGGAACACTGAAGCTTTCTTT. Its translation: CASSFVPGEGNTEAFF. Combining the CDR3 with reference TRBV5-1 and TRBJ1-1 gives the whole variable domain KAGVTQTPRYLIKTRGQQVTLSCSPISGHRSVSWYQQTPGQGLQFLFEYFSETQRNKGNFPGRFSGRQFSNSRSEMNVSTLELGDSALYLCASSFVPGEGNTEAFFGQGTRLTVV.